The rows below give T cell receptor beta chains drawn from one sample of a study of shared clonotypes between healthy human individuals. Generated by immunoSEQ multiplex PCR, the TCRdb table keeps only in-frame clones and is missing some. The repertoire holds 1.5 million to 1.9 million clones, with under 99% as singletons. Sequenced sample: naive CD4+ T cells sorted from blood. Every receptor here comes from a man between 25 and 39 years old in good health. CDR3s include the opening cysteine and the closing phenylalanine or tryptophan. The D gene is left open where the match is weak. A clone size is listed for some rows: how often the clone was seen (once, few, many), or a class if it is expanded.

v_call	clone_size	d_call	j_call	cdr3_aa	cdr3_nt
TRBV7-6	NA	TRBD2	TRBJ2-7	CASSPGLAGVYEQYF	TGTGCCAGCAGCCCGGGACTAGCGGGAGTCTACGAGCAGTACTTC
TRBV28	NA	NA	TRBJ1-5	CASSSYRWANQPQHF	TGTGCCAGCAGTTCCTACAGGTGGGCAAATCAGCCCCAGCATTTT
TRBV5-4	NA	NA	TRBJ1-1	CASRLDKNTEAFF	TGTGCCAGCAGGCTTGACAAGAACACTGAAGCTTTCTTT
TRBV18	NA	NA	TRBJ2-2	CASSPLGRGGELFF	TGTGCCAGCTCACCTCTGGGACGAGGCGGGGAGCTGTTTTTT
TRBV7-9	NA	NA	TRBJ2-3	CASSLTAGSTDTQYF	TGTGCCAGCAGCTTAACTGCCGGAAGCACAGATACGCAGTATTTT
TRBV5-1	NA	TRBD1	TRBJ2-1	CASSLAGTVGYNEQFF	TGCGCCAGCAGCTTGGCCGGGACAGTAGGGTACAATGAGCAGTTCTTC
TRBV7-2	NA	TRBD2	TRBJ2-1	CASSSGLAINEQFF	TGTGCCAGCAGCTCGGGACTAGCGATCAATGAGCAGTTCTTC
TRBV28	NA	TRBD1	TRBJ1-1	CASSLDRDAFF	TGTGCCAGCAGTTTAGACAGGGACGCTTTCTTT
TRBV28	NA	NA	TRBJ1-5	CASSFLGNQPQHF	TGTGCCAGCAGTTTTCTGGGTAATCAGCCCCAGCATTTT
TRBV19	NA	NA	TRBJ2-7	CASSIGQRSSYEQYF	TGTGCCAGTAGTATCGGACAACGGAGCTCCTACGAGCAGTACTTC
TRBV4-1	NA	NA	TRBJ2-1	CASSQDGLAKNEQFF	TGCGCCAGCAGCCAAGATGGCCTAGCGAAAAATGAGCAGTTCTTC
TRBV5-1	NA	NA	TRBJ2-6	CASSLVEGGANVLTF	TGCGCCAGCAGCTTGGTGGAGGGTGGGGCCAACGTCCTGACTTTC
TRBV19	NA	NA	TRBJ1-5	CASSIMRDQPQHF	TGTGCCAGTAGTATAATGAGGGATCAGCCCCAGCATTTT
TRBV5-1	once	NA	TRBJ2-3	CASSLPGPGGTDTQYF	TGCGCCAGCAGCTTGCCCGGACCGGGGGGCACAGATACGCAGTATTTT
TRBV19	NA	NA	TRBJ2-7	CASLGGANEQYF	TGTGCCAGTCTGGGGGGGGCCAACGAGCAGTACTTC
TRBV18	NA	NA	TRBJ1-5	CASSPGAAHQPQHF	TGTGCCAGCTCACCAGGGGCAGCCCATCAGCCCCAGCATTTT
TRBV28	NA	TRBD2	TRBJ2-1	CASSPVTSGRRFTYNEQFF	TGTGCCAGCAGTCCCGTCACTAGCGGGAGGCGTTTCACCTACAATGAGCAGTTCTTC
TRBV10-3	NA	NA	TRBJ1-1	CAISNGRNTEAFF	TGTGCCATCAGTAACGGGAGGAACACTGAAGCTTTCTTT
TRBV15	NA	NA	TRBJ2-4	CATSRDLGLSDKNIQYF	TGTGCCACCAGCAGAGATCTAGGGTTGTCCGACAAAAACATTCAGTACTTC
TRBV5-1	NA	TRBD1	TRBJ2-1	CASSFDRARTYNEQFF	TGCGCCAGCAGCTTTGACAGGGCACGTACCTACAATGAGCAGTTCTTC
TRBV7-8	NA	TRBD1	TRBJ2-4	CASSQGQILAKNIQYF	TGTGCCAGCAGCCAGGGACAGATCTTAGCCAAAAACATTCAGTACTTC
TRBV7-9	NA	NA	TRBJ2-7	CASSRDRNEQYF	TGTGCCAGCAGCCGGGATAGGAACGAGCAGTACTTC
TRBV11-1	NA	NA	TRBJ2-3	CASSLPYRVSLGADTQYF	TGTGCCAGCAGCTTACCTTACAGGGTTTCGTTGGGGGCAGATACGCAGTATTTT
TRBV7-2	NA	NA	TRBJ2-7	CASSLGGPGYEQYF	TGTGCCAGCAGCTTAGGTGGGCCAGGATACGAGCAGTACTTC
TRBV15	NA	TRBD2	TRBJ2-7	CATSRGSGSRYEQYF	TGTGCCACCAGCAGGGGTAGCGGGAGTAGGTACGAGCAGTACTTC
TRBV27	NA	TRBD1	TRBJ1-1	CASSGQGRTEAFF	TGTGCCAGCAGTGGACAGGGGAGGACTGAAGCTTTCTTT
TRBV7-9	NA	NA	TRBJ2-5	CASSLMGNGETQYF	TGTGCCAGCAGCCTTATGGGGAATGGGGAGACCCAGTACTTC